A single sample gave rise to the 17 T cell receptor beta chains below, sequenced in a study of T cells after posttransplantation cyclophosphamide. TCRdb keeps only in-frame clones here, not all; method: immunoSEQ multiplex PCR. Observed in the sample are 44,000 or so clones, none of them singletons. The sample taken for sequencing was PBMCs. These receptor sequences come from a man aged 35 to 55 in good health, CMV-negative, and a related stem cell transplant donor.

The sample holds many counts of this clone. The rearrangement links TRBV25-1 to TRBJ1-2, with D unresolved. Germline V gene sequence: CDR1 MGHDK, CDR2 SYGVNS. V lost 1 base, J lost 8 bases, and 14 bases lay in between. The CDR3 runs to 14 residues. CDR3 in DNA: TGTGCCAGCAGTGAATTCACCCCGGAGGACGGCTACACCTTC. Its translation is CASSEFTPEDGYTF.

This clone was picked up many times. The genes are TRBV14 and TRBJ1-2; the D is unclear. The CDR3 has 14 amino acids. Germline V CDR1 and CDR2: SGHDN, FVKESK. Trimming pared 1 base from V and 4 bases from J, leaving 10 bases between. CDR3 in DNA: TGTGCCAGCAGCCAAGTAGCGGATCCCTATGGCTACACCTTC. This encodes CASSQVADPYGYTF.

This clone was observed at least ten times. The CDR3 reads CAWSVEQTSNYGYTF. Here the CDR3 DNA reads TGTGCCTGGAGTGTAGAACAGACTAGTAACTATGGCTACACCTTC. The genes are TRBV30 and TRBJ1-2; D ambiguous. The germline V gene has CDR1 GTSNPN and CDR2 SVGIG (reference sequence). The CDR3 sequence is 15 residues long. Deletions cut 0 bases from V and 1 base from J, with 12 bases between.

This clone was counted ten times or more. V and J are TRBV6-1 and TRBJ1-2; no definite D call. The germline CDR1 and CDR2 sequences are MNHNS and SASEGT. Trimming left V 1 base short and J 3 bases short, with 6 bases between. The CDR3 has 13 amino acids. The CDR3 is CASSEDRDYGYTF. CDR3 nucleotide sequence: TGTGCCAGCAGTGAAGACAGAGACTATGGCTACACCTTC.

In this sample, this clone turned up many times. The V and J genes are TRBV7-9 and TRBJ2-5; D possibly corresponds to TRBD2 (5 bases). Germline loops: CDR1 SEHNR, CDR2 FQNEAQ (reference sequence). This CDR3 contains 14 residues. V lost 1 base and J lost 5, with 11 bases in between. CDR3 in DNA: TGTGCCAGCAGCTTAGGAGGGTCCGGGGAGACCCAGTACTTC. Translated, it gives CASSLGGSGETQYF.

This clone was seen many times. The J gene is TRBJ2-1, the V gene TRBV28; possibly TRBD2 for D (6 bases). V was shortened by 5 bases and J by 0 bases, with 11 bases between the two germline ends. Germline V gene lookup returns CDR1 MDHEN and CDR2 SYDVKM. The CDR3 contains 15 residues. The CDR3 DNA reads TGTGCCAGCAGTCTCGGGAGACTCTCCTACAATGAGCAGTTCTTC. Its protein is CASSLGRLSYNEQFF.

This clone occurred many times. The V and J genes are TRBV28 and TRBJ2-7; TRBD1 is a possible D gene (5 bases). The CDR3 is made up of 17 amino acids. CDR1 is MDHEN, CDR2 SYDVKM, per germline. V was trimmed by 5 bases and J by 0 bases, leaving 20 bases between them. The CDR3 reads CASSPITPQGHSYEQYF. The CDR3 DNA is TGTGCCAGCAGTCCAATTACGCCGCAGGGCCACTCCTACGAGCAGTACTTC.

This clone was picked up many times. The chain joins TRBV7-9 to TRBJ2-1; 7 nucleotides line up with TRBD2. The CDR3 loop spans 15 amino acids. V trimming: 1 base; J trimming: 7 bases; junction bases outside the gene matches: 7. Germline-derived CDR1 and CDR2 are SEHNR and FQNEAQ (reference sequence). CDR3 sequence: CASSLEAGERNEQFF. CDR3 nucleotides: TGTGCCAGCAGCTTAGAGGCGGGAGAGAGGAATGAGCAGTTCTTC.

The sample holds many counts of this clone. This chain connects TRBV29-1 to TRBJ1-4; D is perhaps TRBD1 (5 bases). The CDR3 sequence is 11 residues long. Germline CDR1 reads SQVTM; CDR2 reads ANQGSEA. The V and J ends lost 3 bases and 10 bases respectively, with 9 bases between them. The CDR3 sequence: CSVDGGGKLFF. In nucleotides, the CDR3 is TGCAGCGTTGATGGGGGAGGAAAACTGTTTTTT.

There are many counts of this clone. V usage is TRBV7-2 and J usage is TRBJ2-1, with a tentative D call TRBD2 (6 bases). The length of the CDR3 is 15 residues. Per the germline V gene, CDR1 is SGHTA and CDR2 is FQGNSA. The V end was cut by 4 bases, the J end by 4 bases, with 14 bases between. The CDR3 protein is CASSSRRVSYNEQFF. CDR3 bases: TGTGCCAGCAGCTCCCGGAGGGTTAGTTACAATGAGCAGTTCTTC.

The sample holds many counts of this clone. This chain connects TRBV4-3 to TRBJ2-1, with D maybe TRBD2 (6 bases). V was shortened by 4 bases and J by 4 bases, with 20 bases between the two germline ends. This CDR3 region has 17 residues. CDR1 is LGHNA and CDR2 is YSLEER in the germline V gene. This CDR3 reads CASSRTPDLATYNEQFF. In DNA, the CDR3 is TGCGCCAGCAGCCGCACACCGGACCTAGCGACATACAATGAGCAGTTCTTC.

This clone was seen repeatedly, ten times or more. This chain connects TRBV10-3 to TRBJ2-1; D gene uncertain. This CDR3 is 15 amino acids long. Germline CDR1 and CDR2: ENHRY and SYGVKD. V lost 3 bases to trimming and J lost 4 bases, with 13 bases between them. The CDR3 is CAISEGSPGYNEQFF. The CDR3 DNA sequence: TGTGCCATCAGTGAAGGTAGCCCCGGGTACAATGAGCAGTTCTTC.

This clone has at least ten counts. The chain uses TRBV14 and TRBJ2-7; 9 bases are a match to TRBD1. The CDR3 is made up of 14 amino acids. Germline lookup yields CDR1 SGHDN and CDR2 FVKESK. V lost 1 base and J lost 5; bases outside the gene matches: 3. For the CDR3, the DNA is TGTGCCAGCAGCCAAGGGGACAGGGTCAACGAGCAGTACTTC. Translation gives CASSQGDRVNEQYF.

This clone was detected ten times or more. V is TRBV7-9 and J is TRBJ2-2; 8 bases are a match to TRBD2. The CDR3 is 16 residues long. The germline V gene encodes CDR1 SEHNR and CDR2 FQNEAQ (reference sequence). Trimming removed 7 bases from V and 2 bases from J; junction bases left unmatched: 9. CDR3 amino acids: CASITAREDNTGELFF. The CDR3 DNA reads TGTGCCAGCATAACTGCGCGGGAGGATAACACCGGGGAGCTGTTTTTT.

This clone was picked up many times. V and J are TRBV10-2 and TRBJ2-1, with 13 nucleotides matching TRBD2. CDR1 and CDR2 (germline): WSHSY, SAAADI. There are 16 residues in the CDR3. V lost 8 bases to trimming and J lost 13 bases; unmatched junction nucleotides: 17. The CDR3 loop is CASRPRGTSGIQTQFF. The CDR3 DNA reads TGCGCCAGCCGGCCCCGTGGGACTAGCGGGATTCAAACCCAGTTCTTC.

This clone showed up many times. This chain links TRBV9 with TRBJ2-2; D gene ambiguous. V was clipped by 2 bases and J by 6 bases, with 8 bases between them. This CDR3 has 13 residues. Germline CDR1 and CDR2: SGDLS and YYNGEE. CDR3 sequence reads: CASSVHQAGELFF. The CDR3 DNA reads TGTGCCAGCAGCGTTCACCAGGCCGGGGAGCTGTTTTTT.

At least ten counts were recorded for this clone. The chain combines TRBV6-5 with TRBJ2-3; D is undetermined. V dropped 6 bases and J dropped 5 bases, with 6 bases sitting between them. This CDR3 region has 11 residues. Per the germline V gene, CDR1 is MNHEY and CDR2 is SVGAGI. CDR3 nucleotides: TGTGCCAGCAGCTCAGGAGATACGCAGTATTTT. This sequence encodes CASSSGDTQYF.